This entry features one T cell receptor (beta chain) sequence. The data were taken from a study of T cells in women clearing cervical HPV infection. TCR beta CDR3 amplified by multiplex PCR from about 1200 ng genomic DNA. Sequencing was performed with immunoSEQ multiplex PCR; in TCRdb, only in-frame clones are kept and a portion is missing. The repertoire table contains fewer than 30,000 clones. This TCR was sampled from a woman aged 18 to 75 with a cervical HPV16 infection that either progressed to CIN3+ or cleared (not recorded which). The material sequenced was blood buffy coat.

CDR3 DNA, as far as it was read: TGTGCCAGTAGTATAGAGGGCAGGGGAGTCGCCGATACG. Protein: CASSIEGRGVADT. The entire CDR3 reads CASSIEGRGVADTQYF. The chain joins TRBV19 to TRBJ2-3; TRBD1 is a possible D gene (6 bases). The CDR3 extends 3 residues past the end of the read, so its final part is completed from the germline J gene. This CDR3 has 16 amino acids. V lost 0 bases to trimming and J lost 6 bases, with 16 bases between them. Germline assignment: CDR1 LNHDA and CDR2 SQIVND (reference sequence).